This T cell receptor (beta chain) was obtained from a study of CD8 T cells in Susac syndrome. It was with random hexamers that roughly 0.45 to 1 ug RNA was reverse transcribed. The CDR3 of TCR beta was amplified by immunoSEQ multiplex PCR across 54 Vbeta and 13 Jbeta. MiXCR, run by TCRdb on the immunoSEQ multiplex PCR reads, gives a single entry per CDR3 protein. The sample contains roughly 120,000 distinct CDR3 sequences, over 90% of which appear only once. V gave up 2 bases and J gave up 4 bases, with 13 bases separating them. Germline V CDR1 and CDR2: SGHTA, FQGTGA. This CDR3 spans 15 amino acids. The source material was CD8+ T cells from PBMCs. The chain has TRBV7-3 and TRBJ2-3, with D maybe TRBD1 (6 bases). This clonotype was obtained from a human donor with multiple sclerosis. Here the CDR3 reads CASSLEGGPADTQYF. Here the CDR3 DNA reads TGTGCCAGCAGCTTAGAAGGGGGACCGGCAGATACGCAGTATTTT.